This entry lists 7 T cell receptor beta chains sequenced from one sample in a study of blood T cell repertoires in COVID-19. TCRdb's table, derived via immunoSEQ multiplex PCR, lists solely in-frame clones and lacks some. The table shows around 70,000 clones, with around 89% occurring only once. Material for sequencing was peripheral blood. Source of these receptors: a man in his fifties or sixties with acute or convalescent COVID-19.

This chain uses TRBV7-2 with TRBJ2-1; D ambiguous. V was trimmed by 0 bases and J by 10 bases, leaving 13 bases between them. Germline V gene data show CDR1 as SGHTA and CDR2 as FQGNSA. This CDR3 is built from 14 residues. The CDR3: CASSLAGSSREQFF. Written as DNA, the CDR3 is TGTGCCAGCAGCTTAGCTGGCTCTTCCAGAGAGCAGTTCTTC.

The chain has TRBV3-1 (or the pseudogene TRBV3-2) and TRBJ1-6, with TRBD1 matching over 7 bases. V was clipped by 4 bases and J by 6 bases; unmatched bases: 0. Germline CDR1 reads LGHDT; CDR2 reads YNNKEL (reference sequence). The CDR3 length is 13 residues. CDR3 DNA sequence: TGTGCCAGCAGCCGACAGGGTAATTCACCCCTCCACTTT. As protein: CASSRQGNSPLHF.

This chain joins TRBV29-1 and TRBJ2-3; 10 nucleotides line up with TRBD1. The germline V gene has CDR1 SQVTM and CDR2 ANQGSEA. The CDR3 is made up of 17 amino acids. Germline trimming cut 6 bases from V and 2 bases from J; bases unmatched to any gene: 14. The CDR3 sequence: CSVSLRTGGFSTDTQYF. The CDR3 DNA reads as TGCAGCGTATCACTAAGGACAGGGGGATTTTCCACAGATACGCAGTATTTT.

V gene TRBV5-5 combines with J gene TRBJ1-6; TRBD1 matches 9 bases. Germline V gene sequence: CDR1 SGHKS, CDR2 YYEKEE (reference sequence). J lost 8 bases, V lost 1 base, and 16 bases had no gene match. This CDR3 has 19 amino acids. The chain's CDR3 is CASSLSGQGFRLGDSPLHF. The CDR3 coding sequence is TGTGCCAGCAGCTTGTCGGGACAGGGTTTTAGGCTTGGTGATTCACCCCTCCACTTT.

This chain connects TRBV19 to TRBJ1-1; TRBD1 matches 9 bases. The CDR3 loop spans 18 amino acids. V dropped 0 bases and J dropped 0; count of bases not matched to a gene: 8. CDR1 and CDR2 from the germline V gene are LNHDA and SQIVND (reference sequence). The CDR3 loop is CASSIEQGAQFLNTEAFF. In DNA, the CDR3 is TGTGCCAGTAGTATAGAACAGGGGGCCCAATTTTTGAACACTGAAGCTTTCTTT.

This clone turned up a few times. V gene TRBV9 combines with J gene TRBJ1-2, with 8 bases aligning to TRBD1. J was trimmed by 2 bases and V by 0 bases; bases with no gene match: 3. The germline V gene encodes CDR1 SGDLS and CDR2 YYNGEE. The CDR3 runs 15 residues. CDR3 residues: CASSVVPGGNYGYTF. CDR3 nucleotides: TGTGCCAGCAGCGTAGTTCCAGGGGGCAACTATGGCTACACCTTC.

The chain carries TRBV6-4 and TRBJ2-2; D call uncertain. Deletions cut 5 bases from V and 4 bases from J, with 11 bases between. The CDR3 runs 14 residues. The germline gives CDR1 MRHNA, CDR2 SNTAGT. The CDR3: CASSQTLATGELFF. The CDR3 bases are TGTGCCAGCAGTCAGACACTGGCCACCGGGGAGCTGTTTTTT.